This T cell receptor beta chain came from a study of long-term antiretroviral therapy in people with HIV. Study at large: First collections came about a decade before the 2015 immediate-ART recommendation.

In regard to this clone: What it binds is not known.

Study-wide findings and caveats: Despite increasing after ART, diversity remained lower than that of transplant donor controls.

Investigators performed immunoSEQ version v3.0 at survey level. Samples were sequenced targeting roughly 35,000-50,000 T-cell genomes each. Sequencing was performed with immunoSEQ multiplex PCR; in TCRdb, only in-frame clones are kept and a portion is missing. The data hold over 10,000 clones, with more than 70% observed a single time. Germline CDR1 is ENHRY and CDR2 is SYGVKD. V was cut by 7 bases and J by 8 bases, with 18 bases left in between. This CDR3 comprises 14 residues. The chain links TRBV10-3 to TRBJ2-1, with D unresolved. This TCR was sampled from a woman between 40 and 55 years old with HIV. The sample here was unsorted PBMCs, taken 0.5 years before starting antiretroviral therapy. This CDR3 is CAIMDPKSLDEQFF. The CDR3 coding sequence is TGTGCCATCATGGACCCCAAGTCGTTGGATGAGCAGTTCTTC.